This T cell receptor (beta chain) was sequenced during a study of blood T cell repertoires in COVID-19. On the study more broadly: Sources were T cells, B-cell-depleted T cells, or PBMCs; the material itself was cDNA or gDNA.

The germline V gene encodes CDR1 LNHDA and CDR2 SQIVND (reference sequence). This CDR3 spans 14 amino acids. V gave up 5 bases and J gave up 1 base, with 8 bases separating them. Per the authors' pipeline: Reference gene primer amplification yielded estimated nucleated cell counts. Here immunoSEQ multiplex PCR was the method, and the copy in TCRdb shows in-frame clones only, minus some. V and J calls and clone size follow that table, whereas D and trimming were derived from the DNA. The data contain roughly 290,000 clones, about 82% of them seen just once; the ten biggest clones take up 4% to 5%. This chain joins TRBV19 and TRBJ2-2; a weak D match, TRBD2 (5 bases). The sequence was obtained from a woman aged 45 to 65 with active or convalescent COVID-19. The sample comprised peripheral blood. The CDR3 coding sequence is TGTGCCAGTAGTGTGGAGGAGAACACCGGGGAGCTGTTTTTT. Protein product: CASSVEENTGELFF.